A single count supports the clone carrying this T cell receptor beta chain. TCRdb's table, derived via immunoSEQ multiplex PCR, lists solely in-frame clones and lacks some. The table includes around 140,000 clones, 91% detected once. The sample is drawn from a study of control samples from healthy donors and cancer patients. Germline V CDR1 and CDR2: SGHVS, FNYEAQ. CDR3 size: 15 residues. V dropped 3 bases and J dropped 1 base, with 12 bases sitting between them. The sample was blood. The clonotype was recovered from a man aged 18-30 years in good health. This chain connects TRBV7-6 to TRBJ2-5, with D possibly matching TRBD1 (7 bases). The CDR3 region is CASSFGGTAQETQYF. In DNA form, the CDR3 reads TGTGCCAGCAGCTTCGGAGGGACAGCCCAAGAGACCCAGTACTTC.